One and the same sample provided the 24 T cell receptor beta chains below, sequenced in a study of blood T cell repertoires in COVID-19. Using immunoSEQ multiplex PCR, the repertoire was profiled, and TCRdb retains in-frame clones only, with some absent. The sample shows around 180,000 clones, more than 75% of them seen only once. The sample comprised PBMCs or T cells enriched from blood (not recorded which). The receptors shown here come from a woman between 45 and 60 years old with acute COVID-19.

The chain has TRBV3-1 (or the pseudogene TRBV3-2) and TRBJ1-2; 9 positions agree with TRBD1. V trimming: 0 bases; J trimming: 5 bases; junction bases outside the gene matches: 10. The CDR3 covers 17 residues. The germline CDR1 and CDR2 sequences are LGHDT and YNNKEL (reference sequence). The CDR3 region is CASSQDPRTGAWYGYTF. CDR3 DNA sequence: TGTGCCAGCAGCCAAGATCCCCGGACAGGGGCTTGGTATGGCTACACCTTC.

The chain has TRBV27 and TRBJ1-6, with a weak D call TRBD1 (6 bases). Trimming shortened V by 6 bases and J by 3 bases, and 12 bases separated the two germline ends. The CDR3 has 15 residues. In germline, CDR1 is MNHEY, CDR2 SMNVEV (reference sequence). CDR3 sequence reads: CASSYTGNYNSPLHF. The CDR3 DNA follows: TGTGCCAGCAGCTATACAGGGAACTATAATTCACCCCTCCACTTT.

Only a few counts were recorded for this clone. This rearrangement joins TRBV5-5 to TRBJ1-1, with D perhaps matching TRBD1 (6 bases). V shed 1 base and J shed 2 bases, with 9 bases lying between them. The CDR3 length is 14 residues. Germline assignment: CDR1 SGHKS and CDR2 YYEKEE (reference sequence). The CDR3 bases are TGTGCCAGCAGCTTGCACAGGGTTAACACTGAAGCTTTCTTT. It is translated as CASSLHRVNTEAFF.

The CDR3 here is CASSLTGTGGNTIYF. The CDR3 DNA follows: TGTGCCAGCAGCCTTACCGGGACAGGAGGAAACACCATATATTTT. V usage is TRBV7-2 and J usage is TRBJ1-3; TRBD1 agrees at 8 bases. CDR1 and CDR2 from the germline V gene are SGHTA and FQGNSA. The CDR3 totals 15 residues. Trimming cost V 5 bases and J 4 bases; bases outside gene matches: 7. Drawing the rest from reference TRBV7-2 and TRBJ1-3, the complete variable domain is GAGVSQSPSNKVTEKGKDVELRCDPISGHTALYWYRQSLGQGLEFLIYFQGNSAPDKSGLPSDRFSAERTGGSVSTLTIQRTQQEDSAVYLCASSLTGTGGNTIYFGEGSWLTVV.

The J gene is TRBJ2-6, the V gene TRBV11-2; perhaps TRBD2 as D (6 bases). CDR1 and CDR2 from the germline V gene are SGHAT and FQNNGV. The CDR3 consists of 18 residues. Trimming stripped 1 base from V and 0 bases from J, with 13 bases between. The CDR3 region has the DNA TGTGCCAGCAGCTTAGGTATGGGGGACTTCTCTGGGGCCAACGTCCTGACTTTC. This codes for CASSLGMGDFSGANVLTF.

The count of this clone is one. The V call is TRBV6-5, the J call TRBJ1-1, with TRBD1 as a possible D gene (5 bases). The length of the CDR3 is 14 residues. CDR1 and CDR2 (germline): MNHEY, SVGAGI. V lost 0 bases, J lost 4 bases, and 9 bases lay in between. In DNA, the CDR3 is TGTGCCAGCAGTTACTCGGGGGGGACCACTGAAGCTTTCTTT. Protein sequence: CASSYSGGTTEAFF.

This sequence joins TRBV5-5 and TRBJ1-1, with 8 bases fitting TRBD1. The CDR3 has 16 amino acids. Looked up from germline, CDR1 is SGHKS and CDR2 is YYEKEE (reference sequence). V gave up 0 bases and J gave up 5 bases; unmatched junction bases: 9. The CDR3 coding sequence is TGTGCCAGCAGCTTGGGGTTCAGGGGGCAGTCGACTGAAGCTTTCTTT. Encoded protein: CASSLGFRGQSTEAFF.

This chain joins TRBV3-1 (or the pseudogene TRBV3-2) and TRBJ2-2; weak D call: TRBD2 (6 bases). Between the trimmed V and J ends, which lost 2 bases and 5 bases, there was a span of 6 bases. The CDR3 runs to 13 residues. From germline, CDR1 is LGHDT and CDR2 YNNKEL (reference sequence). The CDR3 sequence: CASSQSGTGELFF. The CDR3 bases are TGTGCCAGCAGCCAAAGCGGGACCGGGGAGCTGTTTTTT.

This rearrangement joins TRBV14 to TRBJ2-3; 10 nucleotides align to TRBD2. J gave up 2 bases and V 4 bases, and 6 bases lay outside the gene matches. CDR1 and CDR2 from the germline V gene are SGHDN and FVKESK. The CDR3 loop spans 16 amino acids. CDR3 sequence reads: CASSLWTSGLTDTQYF. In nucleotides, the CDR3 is TGTGCCAGCAGCCTCTGGACTAGCGGACTCACAGATACGCAGTATTTT.

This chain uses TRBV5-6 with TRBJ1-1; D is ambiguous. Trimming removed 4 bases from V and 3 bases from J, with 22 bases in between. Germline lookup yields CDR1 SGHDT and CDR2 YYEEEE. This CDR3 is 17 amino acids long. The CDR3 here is CASSKMTDFIAYTEAFF. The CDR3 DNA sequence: TGTGCCAGCAGCAAGATGACCGACTTTATTGCCTACACTGAAGCTTTCTTT.

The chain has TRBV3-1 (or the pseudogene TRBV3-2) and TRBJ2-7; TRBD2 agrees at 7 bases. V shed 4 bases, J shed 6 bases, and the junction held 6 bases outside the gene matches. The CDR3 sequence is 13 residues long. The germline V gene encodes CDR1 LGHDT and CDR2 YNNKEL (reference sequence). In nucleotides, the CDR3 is TGTGCCAGCAGCCTACGCGGGGGAGGCGAGCAGTACGTC. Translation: CASSLRGGGEQYV.

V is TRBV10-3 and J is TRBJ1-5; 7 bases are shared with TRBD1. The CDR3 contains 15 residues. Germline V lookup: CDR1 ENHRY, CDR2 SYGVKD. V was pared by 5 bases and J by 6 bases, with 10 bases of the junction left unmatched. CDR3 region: CAISLSTGPGQPQHF. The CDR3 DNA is TGTGCCATCAGTCTATCGACAGGGCCCGGTCAGCCCCAGCATTTT.

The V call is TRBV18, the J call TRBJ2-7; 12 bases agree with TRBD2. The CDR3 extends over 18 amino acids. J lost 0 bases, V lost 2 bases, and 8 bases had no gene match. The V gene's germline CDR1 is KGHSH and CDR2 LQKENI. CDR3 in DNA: TGTGCCAGCTCACCATATACTAGCGGGGGGTCGAGCTCCTACGAGCAGTACGTC. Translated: CASSPYTSGGSSSYEQYV.

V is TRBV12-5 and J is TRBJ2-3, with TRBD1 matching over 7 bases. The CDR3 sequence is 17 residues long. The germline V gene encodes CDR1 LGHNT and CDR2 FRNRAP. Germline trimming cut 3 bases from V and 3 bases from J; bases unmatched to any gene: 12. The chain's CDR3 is CASGFISTGKETDTQYF. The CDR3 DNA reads TGTGCTAGTGGTTTTATATCGACAGGGAAAGAAACAGATACGCAGTATTTT.

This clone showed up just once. The CDR3 DNA is TGTGCCAGTAGGGTACGGGTAACCGGGGAGCTGTTTTTT. It is translated as CASRVRVTGELFF. This chain uses TRBV19 with TRBJ2-2; D uncertain. The CDR3 consists of 13 residues. The V end was cut by 6 bases, the J end by 5 bases, with 10 bases between. CDR1 LNHDA and CDR2 SQIVND come from the germline V gene (reference sequence).

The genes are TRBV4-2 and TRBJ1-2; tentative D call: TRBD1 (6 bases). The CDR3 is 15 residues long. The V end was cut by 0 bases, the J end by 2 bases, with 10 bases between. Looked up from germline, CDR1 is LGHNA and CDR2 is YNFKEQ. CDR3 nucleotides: TGTGCCAGCAGCCAAGATCAACAGGGCAACTATGGCTACACCTTC. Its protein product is CASSQDQQGNYGYTF.

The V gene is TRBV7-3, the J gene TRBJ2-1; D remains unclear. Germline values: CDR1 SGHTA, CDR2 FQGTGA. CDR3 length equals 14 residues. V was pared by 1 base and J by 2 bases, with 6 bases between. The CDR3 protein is CASSLNPAYNEQFF. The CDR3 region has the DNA TGTGCCAGCAGCTTAAACCCGGCCTACAATGAGCAGTTCTTC.

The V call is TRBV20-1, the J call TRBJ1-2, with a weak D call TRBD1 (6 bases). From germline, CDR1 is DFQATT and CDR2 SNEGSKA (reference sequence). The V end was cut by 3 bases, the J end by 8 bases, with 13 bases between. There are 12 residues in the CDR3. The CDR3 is CSASDRNTGYTF. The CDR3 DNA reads TGCAGTGCTAGTGACAGGAATACAGGCTACACCTTC.

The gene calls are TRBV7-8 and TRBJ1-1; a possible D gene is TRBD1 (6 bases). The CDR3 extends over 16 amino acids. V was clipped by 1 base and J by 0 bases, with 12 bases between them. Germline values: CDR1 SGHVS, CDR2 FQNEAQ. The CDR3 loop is CASSLVDRPMNTEAFF. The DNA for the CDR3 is TGTGCCAGCAGCTTAGTTGACAGGCCTATGAACACTGAAGCTTTCTTT.

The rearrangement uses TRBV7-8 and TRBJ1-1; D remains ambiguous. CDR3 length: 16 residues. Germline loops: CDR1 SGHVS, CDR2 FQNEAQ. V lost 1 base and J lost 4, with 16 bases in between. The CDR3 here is CASSLVPTSLSTEAFF. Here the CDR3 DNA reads TGTGCCAGCAGCTTAGTCCCGACAAGTTTGAGCACTGAAGCTTTCTTT.

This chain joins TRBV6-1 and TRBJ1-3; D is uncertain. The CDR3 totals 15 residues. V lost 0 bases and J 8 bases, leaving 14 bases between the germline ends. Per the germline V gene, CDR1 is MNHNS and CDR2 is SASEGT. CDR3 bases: TGTGCCAGCAGTGAAGCTCCAGGCCCTCAGTACACCATATATTTT. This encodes CASSEAPGPQYTIYF.

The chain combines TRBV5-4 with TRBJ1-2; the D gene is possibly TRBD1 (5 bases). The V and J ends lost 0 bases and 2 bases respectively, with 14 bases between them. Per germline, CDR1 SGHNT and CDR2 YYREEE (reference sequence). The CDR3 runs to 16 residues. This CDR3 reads CASSLVRGTGNYGYTF. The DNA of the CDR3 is TGTGCCAGCAGCTTGGTACGGGGGACGGGAAACTATGGCTACACCTTC.

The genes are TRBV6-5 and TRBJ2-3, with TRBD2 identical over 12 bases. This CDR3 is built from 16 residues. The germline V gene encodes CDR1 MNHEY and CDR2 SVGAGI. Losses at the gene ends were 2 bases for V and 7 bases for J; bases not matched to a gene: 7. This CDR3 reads CASSYTASGGAHTQYF. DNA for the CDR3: TGTGCCAGCAGTTACACGGCTAGCGGGGGGGCCCATACGCAGTATTTT.

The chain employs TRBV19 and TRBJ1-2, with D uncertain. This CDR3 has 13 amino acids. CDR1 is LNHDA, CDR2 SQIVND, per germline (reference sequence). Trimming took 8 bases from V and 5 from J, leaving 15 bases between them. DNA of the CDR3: TGTGCCAGTCAGACCCAGAGAGCGTATGGCTACACCTTC. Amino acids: CASQTQRAYGYTF.